This TCR beta chain was observed in a study of lymphopenia after photon versus proton radiotherapy. Study results and limitations: Survival link was tested only in deceased patients; proton benefit remains a possibility. Oligoclonal CD8+ Temra expansion after nadir drove photon patients' diversity drop. Post-nadir TCR diversity decline inversely tracked overall survival among those who died. Under photons, naive T cells and diversity fell while effector/memory populations rose.

A word on this clone: Its matching antigen is unknown.

Using immunoSEQ multiplex PCR, the repertoire was profiled, and TCRdb retains in-frame clones only, with some absent. The repertoire consists of 75,000 to 95,000 clones, with 80% to 90% occurring once and the leading ten covering under 1.5%. The sequenced sample was peripheral blood, obtained from a patient treated with proton-based radiotherapy. This receptor was taken from a man aged 55 to 70 with pancreatic cancer.

The CDR3 loop is CSGSLGTDTGELFF. For the CDR3, the DNA is TGCAGCGGGAGCCTCGGGACAGACACCGGGGAGCTGTTTTTT. The rearrangement uses TRBV29-1 and TRBJ2-2, with TRBD1 identical over 7 bases. The V segment lost 7 bases and the J segment 3 bases; nucleotides outside the gene matches: 8. The CDR3 spans 14 residues. The germline CDR1 and CDR2 sequences are SQVTM and ANQGSEA.